The 29 T cell receptor beta chains reported below all come from one sample, sequenced in a study of naive and memory T cell subsets. Whole-study results and caveats: Possibly reflecting memory cells re-expressing CD45RA, a few larger clonotypes occurred in naive repertoires, especially CD8.

The antigens for these receptors are not known. Two oligonucleotides, mixed equimolar, formed the beta constant-region primer covering TRBC1 and TRBC2. The ligated cDNA underwent four PCR rounds using SP2 and nested alpha and beta constant-region primers. MiXCR was run by TCRdb on the UMI-ligation and nested PCR reads, yielding one entry per CDR3 protein. The table records over 100,000 distinct CDR3 sequences, roughly 14% of them present only once. Specimen: naive CD8+ T cells from blood. These receptors were collected from a human donor in good health.

The V gene is TRBV12-3 or TRBV12-4, the J gene TRBJ2-7; TRBD1 is a possible D gene (6 bases). The CDR3 length is 14 residues. The V end was cut by 6 bases, the J end by 3 bases, with 15 bases between. The CDR3 DNA reads TGTGCCAGCAGAAGTAGGGGGACGGACTACGAGCAGTACTTC. Its protein product is CASRSRGTDYEQYF.

The chain employs TRBV7-9 and TRBJ2-5; the D gene is possibly TRBD2 (5 bases). The CDR3 spans 16 residues. Germline V gives CDR1 SEHNR, CDR2 FQNEAQ (reference sequence). V lost 1 base and J lost 2, with 14 bases in between. In nucleotides, the CDR3 is TGTGCCAGCAGCTTAGTAGACTTAACTAGTCAAGAGACCCAGTACTTC. Its translation: CASSLVDLTSQETQYF.

This clonotype was counted many times. Written as DNA, the CDR3 is TGTGCCAGCAGCGTAGGTTTCTCCTACAATGAGCAGTTCTTC. It is translated as CASSVGFSYNEQFF. The chain employs TRBV9 and TRBJ2-1; no definite D call. V was shortened by 0 bases and J by 0 bases, with 4 bases between the two germline ends. Germline CDR1 and CDR2: SGDLS and YYNGEE. The CDR3 totals 14 residues.

This clonotype appeared a few times. The gene calls are TRBV7-9 and TRBJ1-4; TRBD1 agrees at 7 bases. This CDR3 has 16 residues. V shed 5 bases and J 7 bases; nucleotides not matched to a gene: 13. The germline V gene has CDR1 SEHNR and CDR2 FQNEAQ (reference sequence). The CDR3: CASSQGGPGLGEKLFF. CDR3 bases: TGTGCCAGCAGCCAGGGGGGTCCAGGGCTGGGTGAAAAACTGTTTTTT. Based on the CDR3 plus reference TRBV7-9 and TRBJ1-4, the full variable domain is DTGVSQNPRHKITKRGQNVTFRCDPISEHNRLYWYRQTLGQGPEFLTYFQNEAQLEKSRLLSDRFSAERPKGSFSTLEIQRTEQGDSAMYLCASSQGGPGLGEKLFFGSGTQLSVL.

This CDR3 reads CASTRSSPLHF. CDR3 coding DNA: TGTGCCAGCACCCGTTCTTCACCCCTCCACTTT. The chain combines TRBV28 with TRBJ1-6, with no clear D. Germline assignment: CDR1 MDHEN and CDR2 SYDVKM. V lost 7 bases and J 9 bases, leaving 7 bases between the germline ends. This CDR3 region has 11 residues.

This clonotype has at least ten counts. The rearrangement uses TRBV12-3 or TRBV12-4 and TRBJ2-3; 7 nucleotides align to TRBD2. The CDR3 consists of 15 residues. With V trimmed by 5 bases and J by 2 bases, 7 bases remained unmatched. CDR3 sequence reads: CASSLGLGYTDTQYF. The CDR3 DNA is TGTGCCAGCAGTCTAGGACTAGGCTACACAGATACGCAGTATTTT.

This clonotype was found many times. The rearrangement uses TRBV20-1 and TRBJ2-1; no firm D call. V dropped 8 bases and J dropped 9 bases, with 20 bases sitting between them. Germline V gene lookup returns CDR1 DFQATT and CDR2 SNEGSKA (reference sequence). The CDR3 runs to 13 residues. The CDR3 spells CSLAPVIVGEQFF. The CDR3 DNA follows: TGCAGTCTCGCCCCCGTTATCGTCGGTGAGCAGTTCTTC.

This clonotype was seen only a few times. A much larger clone is a single base away; this may be a read error. This chain connects TRBV12-3 or TRBV12-4 to TRBJ2-7; D could derive from TRBD1 or TRBD2 (5 bases each). The CDR3 sequence is 13 residues long. The V end was cut by 3 bases, the J end by 0 bases, with 6 bases between. CDR3 residues: CASSFGTSYEQYF. CDR3 DNA sequence: TGTGCCAGCAGTTTCGGGACCTCCTACGAGCAGTACTTC.

CDR3 protein: CASSLELAGVGTDTQYF. The CDR3 bases are TGCGCCAGCAGCTTGGAGCTAGCGGGGGTCGGCACAGATACGCAGTATTTT. The V and J genes are TRBV5-1 and TRBJ2-3, with 10 bases that match TRBD2. Germline V gene data show CDR1 as SGHRS and CDR2 as YFSETQ. The CDR3 totals 17 residues. J lost 1 base, V lost 0 bases, and 5 bases had no gene match.

The genes are TRBV7-9 and TRBJ1-2, with TRBD1 identical over 7 bases. CDR1 is SEHNR and CDR2 is FQNEAQ in the germline V gene (reference sequence). The CDR3 runs 15 residues. The junction had 6 bases not matched to a gene; V was cut back by 3 bases and J by 2 bases. CDR3 nucleotides: TGTGCCAGCAGCTTGGGGACAGTTATCAACTATGGCTACACCTTC. It is translated as CASSLGTVINYGYTF.

The V call is TRBV24-1, the J call TRBJ1-5; TRBD1 is a possible D gene (5 bases). The germline CDR1 and CDR2 sequences are KGHDR and SFDVKD. Trimming removed 3 bases from V and 7 bases from J, with 12 bases in between. This CDR3 contains 14 residues. The CDR3 sequence: CATSDPQGSQPQHF. CDR3 coding DNA: TGTGCCACCAGTGATCCCCAGGGAAGCCAGCCCCAGCATTTT.

This clonotype was counted a few times. The chain is built from TRBV6-5 and TRBJ2-2; D is uncertain. CDR3 length equals 15 residues. Germline V gene sequence: CDR1 MNHEY, CDR2 SVGAGI. Trimming shortened V by 0 bases and J by 0 bases, and 5 bases separated the two germline ends. In nucleotides, the CDR3 is TGTGCCAGCAGTTACTCGAGCTCGAACACCGGGGAGCTGTTTTTT. It specifies CASSYSSSNTGELFF.

The sample holds a few counts of this clonotype. The V gene is TRBV7-8, the J gene TRBJ1-6; no clear D gene. The CDR3 consists of 16 residues. Trimming left V 5 bases short and J 0 bases short, with 11 bases between. Germline values: CDR1 SGHVS, CDR2 FQNEAQ. Here the CDR3 reads CASSNTAGSYNSPLHF. In nucleotides, the CDR3 is TGTGCCAGCAGCAACACCGCTGGCTCCTATAATTCACCCCTCCACTTT.

This clonotype was seen only a few times. The chain recombines TRBV12-3 or TRBV12-4 with TRBJ2-3; no clear D. Trimming removed 10 bases from V and 1 base from J, with 18 bases in between. The CDR3 totals 15 residues. DNA of the CDR3: TGTGCCACCGATTACGGCAAAATGGGCACAGATACGCAGTATTTT. Amino acid sequence: CATDYGKMGTDTQYF.

This clonotype was observed a few times. The V and J genes are TRBV12-3 or TRBV12-4 and TRBJ2-1; TRBD2 matches at 9 bases. J lost 6 bases, V lost 3 bases, and 15 bases had no gene match. This CDR3 is built from 18 residues. The chain's CDR3 is CASSFSLWEREDPNEQFF. CDR3 nucleotides: TGTGCCAGCAGTTTTTCCCTTTGGGAGCGGGAGGACCCCAATGAGCAGTTCTTC.

This clonotype was picked up a small number of times. This chain links TRBV14 with TRBJ2-7; D perhaps matches TRBD2 (6 bases). Germline V CDR1 and CDR2: SGHDN, FVKESK. Trimming stripped 5 bases from V and 8 bases from J, with 16 bases between. CDR3 size: 13 residues. In DNA, the CDR3 is TGTGCCAGCAGCTACGGGGGAGGATTCAAGCAGTACTTC. Its protein product is CASSYGGGFKQYF. The entire variable domain, with the rest obtained from reference TRBV14 and TRBJ2-7, is as follows: EAGVTQFPSHSVIEKGQTVTLRCDPISGHDNLYWYRRVMGKEIKFLLHFVKESKQDESGMPNNRFLAERTGGTYSTLKVQPAELEDSGVYFCASSYGGGFKQYFGPGTRLTVT.

The V call is TRBV9, the J call TRBJ2-1; a weak D match, TRBD1 (7 bases). The CDR3 contains 14 residues. Germline V gene lookup returns CDR1 SGDLS and CDR2 YYNGEE. Trimming took 1 base from V and 8 from J, leaving 13 bases between them. CDR3 DNA sequence: TGTGCCAGCAGCGTATCGTCAGGGGGGCATGAGCAGTTCTTC. This codes for CASSVSSGGHEQFF.

This clonotype was counted a few times. V and J are TRBV9 and TRBJ2-7, with D perhaps TRBD2 (6 bases). The germline V gene has CDR1 SGDLS and CDR2 YYNGEE. V lost 4 bases to trimming and J lost 2 bases, with 19 bases between them. The CDR3 totals 16 residues. The CDR3 DNA reads TGTGCCAGCAGCCCAAGTCTGGGACTTCCTACCTACGAGCAGTACTTC. Its protein product is CASSPSLGLPTYEQYF.

The sample holds a few counts of this clonotype. The rearrangement joins TRBV15 to TRBJ1-3; D call uncertain. CDR3 length: 15 residues. Trimming left V 1 base short and J 8 bases short, with 15 bases between. Per germline, CDR1 LNHNV and CDR2 YYDKDF (reference sequence). DNA for the CDR3: TGTGCCACCAGCAGAGCCTTTCAGTCCCCGCACACCATATATTTT. Translating it yields CATSRAFQSPHTIYF. Combining the CDR3 with reference TRBV15 and TRBJ1-3 gives the whole variable domain DAMVIQNPRYQVTQFGKPVTLSCSQTLNHNVMYWYQQKSSQAPKLLFHYYDKDFNNEADTPDNFQSRRPNTSFCFLDIRSPGLGDTAMYLCATSRAFQSPHTIYFGEGSWLTVV.

The chain has TRBV24-1 and TRBJ1-1, with 7 bases lining up with TRBD1. In germline, CDR1 is KGHDR, CDR2 SFDVKD. The CDR3 runs 14 residues. V was clipped by 4 bases and J by 2 bases; unmatched bases: 3. DNA for the CDR3: TGTGCCACCAGTGACAGGGACAGTAACACTGAAGCTTTCTTT. Translating it yields CATSDRDSNTEAFF.

The chain links TRBV10-3 to TRBJ2-1; D is ambiguous. This CDR3 comprises 12 residues. Germline CDR1 and CDR2: ENHRY and SYGVKD. V lost 0 bases to trimming and J lost 8 bases, with 5 bases between them. CDR3 DNA sequence: TGTGCCATCAGTGAGTCGGTCGATGAGCAGTTCTTC. Its translation: CAISESVDEQFF.

Only a few counts were recorded for this clonotype. V gene TRBV7-3 combines with J gene TRBJ2-5; TRBD2 matches at 7 bases. The CDR3 contains 18 residues. Trimming took 3 bases from V and 5 from J; bases not matched to a gene: 18. Germline V gene lookup returns CDR1 SGHTA and CDR2 FQGTGA. The CDR3 here is CASSFSGRAGSGEETQYF. In DNA form, the CDR3 reads TGTGCCAGCAGCTTTTCTGGTCGAGCGGGGTCCGGGGAGGAGACCCAGTACTTC.

The genes are TRBV6-5 and TRBJ2-3, with D maybe TRBD2 (6 bases). This CDR3 comprises 16 residues. Germline CDR1 and CDR2: MNHEY and SVGAGI. The V and J ends lost 2 bases and 0 bases respectively, with 12 bases between them. The DNA of the CDR3 is TGTGCCAGCAGTTACGGTGCGGGGACTAGCACAGATACGCAGTATTTT. Translated, it gives CASSYGAGTSTDTQYF.

The chain has TRBV7-9 and TRBJ2-1; a weak D match, TRBD1 (7 bases). V dropped 5 bases and J dropped 10 bases, with 15 bases sitting between them. Germline CDR1 and CDR2: SEHNR and FQNEAQ (reference sequence). The CDR3 runs to 13 residues. CDR3 region: CASSLTPGGEQFF. CDR3 bases: TGTGCCAGCAGCCTTACCCCAGGGGGGGAGCAGTTCTTC.

This clonotype was detected only a few times. The V call is TRBV10-3, the J call TRBJ2-7, with a tentative D call TRBD2 (6 bases). The CDR3 loop spans 13 amino acids. Germline V gives CDR1 ENHRY, CDR2 SYGVKD. V shed 3 bases and J shed 3 bases, with 9 bases lying between them. The CDR3 region is CAISDGTFYEQYF. CDR3 bases: TGTGCCATCAGTGACGGGACTTTCTACGAGCAGTACTTC.

This clonotype was observed a handful of times. The chain employs TRBV29-1 and TRBJ2-1; the match to TRBD2 covers 11 bases. V lost 4 bases and J lost 2; bases outside the gene matches: 1. The germline V gene encodes CDR1 SQVTM and CDR2 ANQGSEA. This CDR3 contains 14 residues. This chain's CDR3 is CSVVSGGAYNEQFF. In DNA, the CDR3 is TGCAGCGTTGTTAGCGGGGGGGCCTACAATGAGCAGTTCTTC.

Here the CDR3 reads CASSPTGASNQPQHF. For the CDR3, the DNA is TGTGCCAGCAGTCCCACAGGGGCGAGCAATCAGCCCCAGCATTTT. This chain uses TRBV6-2 or TRBV6-3 with TRBJ1-5; 7 bases line up with TRBD1. In germline, CDR1 is MNHEY, CDR2 SVGEGT. The V segment lost 5 bases and the J segment 1 base; nucleotides outside the gene matches: 5. CDR3 length: 15 amino acids.

This clonotype turned up a few times. The rearrangement links TRBV3-1 to TRBJ2-2; D is unclear. Trimming took off 4 bases at V and 4 bases at J, with 13 bases between the two ends. CDR1 is LGHDT, CDR2 YNNKEL, per germline (reference sequence). The CDR3 runs to 15 residues. The CDR3 DNA is TGTGCCAGCAGCCTTGGTTCGGCAAGCACCGGGGAGCTGTTTTTT. It encodes CASSLGSASTGELFF.

Only a few counts were recorded for this clonotype. The V call is TRBV14, the J call TRBJ2-5; a weak D match, TRBD2 (5 bases). Germline CDR1 is SGHDN and CDR2 is FVKESK. The CDR3 sequence is 16 residues long. Trimming shortened V by 1 base and J by 5 bases, and 17 bases separated the two germline ends. CDR3 nucleotide sequence: TGTGCCAGCAGCCAAGCTAGCCCTGAGGTGGATGAGACCCAGTACTTC. It codes for CASSQASPEVDETQYF.